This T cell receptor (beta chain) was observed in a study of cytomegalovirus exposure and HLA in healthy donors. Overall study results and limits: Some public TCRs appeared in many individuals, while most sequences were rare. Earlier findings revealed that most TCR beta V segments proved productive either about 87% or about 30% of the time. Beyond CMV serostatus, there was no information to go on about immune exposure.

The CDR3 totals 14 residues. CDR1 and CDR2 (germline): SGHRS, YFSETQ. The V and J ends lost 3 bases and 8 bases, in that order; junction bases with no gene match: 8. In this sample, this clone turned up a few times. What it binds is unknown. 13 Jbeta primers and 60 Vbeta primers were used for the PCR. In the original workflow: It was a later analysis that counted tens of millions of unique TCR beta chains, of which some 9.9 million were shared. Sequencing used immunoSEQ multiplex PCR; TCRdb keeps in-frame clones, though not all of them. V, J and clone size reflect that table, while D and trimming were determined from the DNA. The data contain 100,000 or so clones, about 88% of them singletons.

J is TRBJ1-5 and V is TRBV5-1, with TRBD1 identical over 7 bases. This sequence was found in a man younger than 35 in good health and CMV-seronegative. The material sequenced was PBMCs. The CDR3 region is CASSSGTAFEPQHF. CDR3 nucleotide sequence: TGCGCCAGCAGCTCCGGGACAGCCTTTGAGCCCCAGCATTTT.